This section outlines one T cell receptor beta chain sequence together with its context. Antigen specificity is unknown. The data originate from a study of cytomegalovirus exposure and HLA in healthy donors. General study points: A previous analysis found most TCR beta V segments productive roughly 87% or roughly 30% of the time. Trimming of TCR beta V- and J-genes showed a link, identified in a later analysis, to a missense DCLRE1C variant.

The CDR3 covers 15 residues. Germline V gives CDR1 MNHNY, CDR2 SVGAGI (reference sequence). V was trimmed by 2 bases and J by 5 bases, leaving 15 bases between them. The PCR ran on 60 Vbeta and 13 Jbeta primers. Profiling relied on immunoSEQ multiplex PCR, and the TCRdb table lists in-frame clones only, not all of them. The profile shows approximately 160,000 clones, around four fifths of them singletons. Sequences were obtained from PBMCs. The chain is built from TRBV6-6 and TRBJ2-5; possibly TRBD2 for D (7 bases). The TCR comes from a girl aged 10-17 years in good health and CMV-seropositive. In DNA, the CDR3 is TGTGCCAGCAGTTACGGGGGGGCAGGGCGGGAGACCCAGTACTTC. This gives the protein CASSYGGAGRETQYF.